Here is one T cell receptor (beta chain) with its context. CDR3 length: 15 residues. The V gene's germline CDR1 is SGHVS and CDR2 FNYEAQ. The ends lost 2 bases at V and 7 bases at J; junction bases unmatched: 5. The repertoire was sequenced with immunoSEQ multiplex PCR; TCRdb's copy has only in-frame clones and lacks some. The sample has about 410,000 clones, about nine tenths seen once; the top ten hold around 2%. The treatment is: 15 to 20 received Ad26.COV2.S at low or high dose, single or two shots; several received placebo; per-sample allocation not given. The study sampled participants on day 63 after the first vaccine or placebo injection. It was an adult aged 18-55 years in Boston who was the donor. This specimen belongs to a study of Ad26.COV2.S vaccination and SARS-CoV-2 variants. On the study more broadly: Dosing was one shot or two shots 56 days apart.

The clonotype originates from a person aged 18-65 years who received the Ad26.COV2.S COVID-19 vaccine or a placebo. This chain uses TRBV7-6 with TRBJ1-4, with TRBD1 identical over 9 bases. The specimen was peripheral blood, collected in a trial of Ad26.COV2.S vaccine versus placebo. The CDR3 DNA sequence: TGTGCCAGCAGCTTAACAGGGGGCCACAGTGAAAAACTGTTTTTT. Its protein is CASSLTGGHSEKLFF.